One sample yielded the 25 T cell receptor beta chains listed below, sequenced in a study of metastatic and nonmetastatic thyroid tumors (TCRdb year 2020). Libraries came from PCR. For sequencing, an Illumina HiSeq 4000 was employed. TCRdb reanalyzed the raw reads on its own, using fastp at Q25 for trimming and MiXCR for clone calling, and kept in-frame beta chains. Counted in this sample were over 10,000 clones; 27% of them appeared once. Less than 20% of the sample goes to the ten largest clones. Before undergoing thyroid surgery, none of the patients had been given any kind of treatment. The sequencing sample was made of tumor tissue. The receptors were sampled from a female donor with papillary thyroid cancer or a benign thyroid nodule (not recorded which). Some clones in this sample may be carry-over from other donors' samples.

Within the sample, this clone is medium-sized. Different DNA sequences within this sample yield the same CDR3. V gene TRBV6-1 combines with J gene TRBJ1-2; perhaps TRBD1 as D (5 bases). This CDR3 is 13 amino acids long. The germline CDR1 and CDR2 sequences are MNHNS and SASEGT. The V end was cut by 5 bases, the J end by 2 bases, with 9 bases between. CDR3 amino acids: CASSPGPNYGYTF. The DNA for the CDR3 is TGTGCCAGCAGTCCGGGACCGAACTATGGCTACACCTTC.

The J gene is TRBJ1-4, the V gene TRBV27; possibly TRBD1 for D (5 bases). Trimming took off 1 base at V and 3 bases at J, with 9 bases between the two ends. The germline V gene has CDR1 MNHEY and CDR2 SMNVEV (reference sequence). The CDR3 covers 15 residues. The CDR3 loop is CASSLWGGANEKLFF. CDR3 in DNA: TGTGCCAGCAGTTTATGGGGGGGGGCTAATGAAAAACTGTTTTTT.

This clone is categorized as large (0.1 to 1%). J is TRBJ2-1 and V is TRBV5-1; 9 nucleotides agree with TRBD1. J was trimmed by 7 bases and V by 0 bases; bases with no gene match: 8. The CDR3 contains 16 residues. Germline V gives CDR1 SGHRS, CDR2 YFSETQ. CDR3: CASSLEQGARSNEQFF. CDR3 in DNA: TGCGCCAGCAGCTTGGAACAGGGGGCTAGGTCGAATGAGCAGTTCTTC.

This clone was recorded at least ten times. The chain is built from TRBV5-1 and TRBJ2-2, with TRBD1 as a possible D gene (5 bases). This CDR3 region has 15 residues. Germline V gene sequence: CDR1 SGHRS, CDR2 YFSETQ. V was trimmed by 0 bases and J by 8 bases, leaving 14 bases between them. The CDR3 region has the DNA TGCGCCAGCAGCTTGGAACAGGCCTCGCGGGGGGAGCTGTTTTTT. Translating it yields CASSLEQASRGELFF.

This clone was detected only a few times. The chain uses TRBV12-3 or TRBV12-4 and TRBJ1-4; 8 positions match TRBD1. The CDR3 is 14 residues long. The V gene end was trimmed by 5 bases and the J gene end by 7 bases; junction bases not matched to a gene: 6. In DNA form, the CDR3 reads TGTGCCAGCAGTCTAGGACAGGGAGGTGAAAAACTGTTTTTT. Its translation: CASSLGQGGEKLFF.

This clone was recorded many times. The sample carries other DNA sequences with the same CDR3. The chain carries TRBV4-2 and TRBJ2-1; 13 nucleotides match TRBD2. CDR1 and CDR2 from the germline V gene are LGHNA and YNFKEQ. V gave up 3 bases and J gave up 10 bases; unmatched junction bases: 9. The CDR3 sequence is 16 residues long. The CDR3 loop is CASSQETSGRKGEQFF. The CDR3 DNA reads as TGTGCCAGCAGCCAGGAGACTAGCGGGAGGAAGGGAGAGCAGTTCTTC.

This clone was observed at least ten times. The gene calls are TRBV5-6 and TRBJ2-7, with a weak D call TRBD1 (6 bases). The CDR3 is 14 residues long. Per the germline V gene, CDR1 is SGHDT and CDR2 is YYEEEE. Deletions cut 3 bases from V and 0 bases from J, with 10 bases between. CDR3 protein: CASSSGTRSYEQYF. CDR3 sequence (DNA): TGTGCCAGCAGCTCCGGGACACGCTCCTACGAGCAGTACTTC.

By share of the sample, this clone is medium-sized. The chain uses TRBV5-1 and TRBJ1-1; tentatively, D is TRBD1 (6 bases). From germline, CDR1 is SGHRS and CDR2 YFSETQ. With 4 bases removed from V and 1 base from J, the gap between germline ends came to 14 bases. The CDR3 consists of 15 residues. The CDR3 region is CASSPPGQENTEAFF. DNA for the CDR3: TGCGCCAGCAGCCCACCGGGACAAGAGAACACTGAAGCTTTCTTT. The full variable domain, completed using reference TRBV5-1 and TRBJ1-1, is KAGVTQTPRYLIKTRGQQVTLSCSPISGHRSVSWYQQTPGQGLQFLFEYFSETQRNKGNFPGRFSGRQFSNSRSEMNVSTLELGDSALYLCASSPPGQENTEAFFGQGTRLTVV.

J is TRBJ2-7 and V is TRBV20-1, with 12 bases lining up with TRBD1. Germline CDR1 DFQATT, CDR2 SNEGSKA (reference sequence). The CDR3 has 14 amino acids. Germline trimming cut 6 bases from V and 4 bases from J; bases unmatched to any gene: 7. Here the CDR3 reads CSATPGQGAYEQYF. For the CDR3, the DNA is TGCAGTGCCACTCCGGGACAGGGGGCTTACGAGCAGTACTTC.

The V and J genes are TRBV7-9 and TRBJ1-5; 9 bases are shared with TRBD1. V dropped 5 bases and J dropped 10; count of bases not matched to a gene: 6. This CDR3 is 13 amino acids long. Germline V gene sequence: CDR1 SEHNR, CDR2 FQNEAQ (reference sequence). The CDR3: CASSPGQGRPQHF. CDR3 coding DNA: TGTGCCAGCAGCCCGGGACAGGGCCGTCCCCAGCATTTT. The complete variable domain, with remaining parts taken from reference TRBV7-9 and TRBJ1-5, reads DTGVSQNPRHKITKRGQNVTFRCDPISEHNRLYWYRQTLGQGPEFLTYFQNEAQLEKSRLLSDRFSAERPKGSFSTLEIQRTEQGDSAMYLCASSPGQGRPQHFGDGTRLSIL.

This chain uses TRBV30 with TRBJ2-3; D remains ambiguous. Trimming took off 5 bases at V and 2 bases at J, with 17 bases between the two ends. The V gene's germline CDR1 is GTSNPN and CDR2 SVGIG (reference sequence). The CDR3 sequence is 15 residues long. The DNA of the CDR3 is TGTGCCTGGGGGGTGGGCCTAGGGCCCACAGATACGCAGTATTTT. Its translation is CAWGVGLGPTDTQYF.

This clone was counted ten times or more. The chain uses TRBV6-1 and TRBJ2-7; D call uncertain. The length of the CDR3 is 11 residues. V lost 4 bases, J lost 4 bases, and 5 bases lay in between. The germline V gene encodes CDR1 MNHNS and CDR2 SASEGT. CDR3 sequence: CASSGGYEQYV. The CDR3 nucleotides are TGTGCCAGCAGTGGTGGTTACGAGCAGTACGTC.

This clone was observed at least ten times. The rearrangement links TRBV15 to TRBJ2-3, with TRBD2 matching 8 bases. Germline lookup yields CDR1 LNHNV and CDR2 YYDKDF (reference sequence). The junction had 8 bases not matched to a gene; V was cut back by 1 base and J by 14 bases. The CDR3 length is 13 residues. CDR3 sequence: CATSRGAGTSPYF. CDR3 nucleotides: TGTGCCACCAGCAGAGGGGCCGGGACTAGTCCGTATTTT.

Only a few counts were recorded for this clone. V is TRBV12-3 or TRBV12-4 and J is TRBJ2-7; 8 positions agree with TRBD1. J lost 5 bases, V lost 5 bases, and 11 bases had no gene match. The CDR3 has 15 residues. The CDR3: CASSPQGAHSHEQYF. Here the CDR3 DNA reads TGTGCCAGCAGTCCCCAGGGGGCGCATTCCCACGAGCAGTACTTC.

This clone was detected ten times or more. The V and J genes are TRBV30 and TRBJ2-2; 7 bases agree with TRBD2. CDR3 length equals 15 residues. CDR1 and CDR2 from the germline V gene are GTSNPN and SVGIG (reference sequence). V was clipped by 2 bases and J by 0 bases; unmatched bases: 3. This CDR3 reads CAWSPTSANTGELFF. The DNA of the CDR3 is TGTGCCTGGAGTCCAACTAGCGCGAACACCGGGGAGCTGTTTTTT.

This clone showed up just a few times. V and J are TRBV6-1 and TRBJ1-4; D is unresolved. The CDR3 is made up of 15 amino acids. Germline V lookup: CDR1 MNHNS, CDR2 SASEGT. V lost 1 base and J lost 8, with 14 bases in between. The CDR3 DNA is TGTGCCAGCAGTGAAGGGTTTAGGCAGGCCGAAAAACTGTTTTTT. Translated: CASSEGFRQAEKLFF.

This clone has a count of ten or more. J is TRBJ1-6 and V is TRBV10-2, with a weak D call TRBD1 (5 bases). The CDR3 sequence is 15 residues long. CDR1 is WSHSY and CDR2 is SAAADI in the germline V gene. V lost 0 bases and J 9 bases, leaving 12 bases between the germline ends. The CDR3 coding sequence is TGCGCCAGCAGTGAGTCGTCGGCAGGGAGTTCACCCCTCCACTTT. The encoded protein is CASSESSAGSSPLHF.

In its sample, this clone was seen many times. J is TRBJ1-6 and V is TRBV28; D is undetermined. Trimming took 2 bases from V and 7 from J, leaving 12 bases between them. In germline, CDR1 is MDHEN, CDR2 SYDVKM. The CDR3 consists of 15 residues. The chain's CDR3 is CASSLPRALNSPLHF. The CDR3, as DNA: TGTGCCAGCAGTTTACCCCGCGCTCTCAATTCACCCCTCCACTTT.

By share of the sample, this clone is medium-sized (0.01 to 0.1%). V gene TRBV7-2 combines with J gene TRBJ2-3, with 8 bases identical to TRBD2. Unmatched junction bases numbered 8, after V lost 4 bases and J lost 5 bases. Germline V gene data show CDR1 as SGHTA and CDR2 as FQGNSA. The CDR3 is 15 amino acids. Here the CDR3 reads CASSWAGGAGDTQYF. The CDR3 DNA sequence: TGTGCCAGCAGCTGGGCGGGAGGTGCTGGAGATACGCAGTATTTT.

The CDR3 sequence is CASSRFTGQGVGYTF. CDR3 DNA sequence: TGTGCCAGCAGCCGGTTTACGGGACAGGGGGTTGGCTACACCTTC. The chain combines TRBV14 with TRBJ1-2; the match to TRBD1 covers 11 bases. Unmatched junction bases numbered 8, after V lost 4 bases and J lost 7 bases. The CDR3 length is 15 residues. Looked up from germline, CDR1 is SGHDN and CDR2 is FVKESK.

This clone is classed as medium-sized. The CDR3 nucleotides read TGCGCCAGCAGCCGAGGTCAAGTGAAGGGGACTGAAGCTTTCTTT. The encoded protein is CASSRGQVKGTEAFF. This chain uses TRBV4-1 with TRBJ1-1; the D gene is possibly TRBD1 (5 bases). The V and J ends lost 4 bases and 5 bases respectively, with 17 bases between them. Germline lookup yields CDR1 MGHRA and CDR2 YSYEKL. The CDR3 has 15 residues.

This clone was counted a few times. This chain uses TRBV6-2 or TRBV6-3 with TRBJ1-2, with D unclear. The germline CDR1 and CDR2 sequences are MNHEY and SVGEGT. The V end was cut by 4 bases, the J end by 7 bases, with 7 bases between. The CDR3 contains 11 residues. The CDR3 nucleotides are TGTGCCAGCAGTTCCTTTTGTGGCTACACCTTC. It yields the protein CASSSFCGYTF.

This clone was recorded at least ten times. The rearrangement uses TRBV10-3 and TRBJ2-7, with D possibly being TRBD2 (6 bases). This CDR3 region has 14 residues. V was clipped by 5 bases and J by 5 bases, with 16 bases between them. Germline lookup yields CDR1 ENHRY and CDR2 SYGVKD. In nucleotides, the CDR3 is TGTGCCATCAGTAGAGGAGGGAGAAGCGACGAGCAGTACTTC. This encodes CAISRGGRSDEQYF.

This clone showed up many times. The CDR3 DNA is TGTGCCAGCAGCTTTAGCGGGAGAAGCCCTGATACGCAGTATTTT. Translation: CASSFSGRSPDTQYF. The rearrangement uses TRBV7-8 and TRBJ2-3, with 9 positions matching TRBD2. The germline V gene has CDR1 SGHVS and CDR2 FQNEAQ. The CDR3 covers 15 residues. V lost 3 bases and J lost 6; bases outside the gene matches: 7. Based on the CDR3 plus reference TRBV7-8 and TRBJ2-3, the full variable domain is GAGVSQSPRYKVAKRGQDVALRCDPISGHVSLFWYQQALGQGPEFLTYFQNEAQLDKSGLPSDRFFAERPEGSVSTLKIQRTQQEDSAVYLCASSFSGRSPDTQYFGPGTRLTVL.

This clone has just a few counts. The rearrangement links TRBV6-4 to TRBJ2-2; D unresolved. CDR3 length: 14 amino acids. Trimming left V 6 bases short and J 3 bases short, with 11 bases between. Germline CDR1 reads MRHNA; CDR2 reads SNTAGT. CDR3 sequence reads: CASSENRDTGELFF. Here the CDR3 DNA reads TGTGCCAGCAGCGAGAACAGAGACACCGGGGAGCTGTTTTTT.